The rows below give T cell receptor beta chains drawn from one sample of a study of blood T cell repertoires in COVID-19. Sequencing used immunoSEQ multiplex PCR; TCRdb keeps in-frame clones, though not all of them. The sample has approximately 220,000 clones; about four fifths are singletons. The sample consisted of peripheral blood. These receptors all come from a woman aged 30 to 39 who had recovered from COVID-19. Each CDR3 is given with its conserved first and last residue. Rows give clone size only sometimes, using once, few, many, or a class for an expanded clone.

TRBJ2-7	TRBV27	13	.	CASNSGVGYEQYF
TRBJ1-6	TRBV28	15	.	CASLYNGGGNSPLHF
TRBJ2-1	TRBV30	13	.	CAWSSSRANEQFF
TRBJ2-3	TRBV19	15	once	CASRVSGSGTDTQYF
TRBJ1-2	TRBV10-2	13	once	CASSESPTGSYTF
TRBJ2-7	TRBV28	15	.	CASSITSGVSYEQYF
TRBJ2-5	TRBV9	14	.	CASTSGNIQETQYF
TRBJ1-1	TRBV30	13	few	CAWTTGGVPEAFF
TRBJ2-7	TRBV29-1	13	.	CSVGTGGQSEQYF
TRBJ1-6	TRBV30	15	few	CAWSAGGAGGSPLHF
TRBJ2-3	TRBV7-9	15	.	CASSLAETSTDTQYF
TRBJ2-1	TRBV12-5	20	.	CASGTPGQATGVEAYNEQFF
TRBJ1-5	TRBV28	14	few	CASSWTGGNQPQHF
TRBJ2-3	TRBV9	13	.	CASSAQVTDTQYF
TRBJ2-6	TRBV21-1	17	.	CASSNGGRGSGANVLTF